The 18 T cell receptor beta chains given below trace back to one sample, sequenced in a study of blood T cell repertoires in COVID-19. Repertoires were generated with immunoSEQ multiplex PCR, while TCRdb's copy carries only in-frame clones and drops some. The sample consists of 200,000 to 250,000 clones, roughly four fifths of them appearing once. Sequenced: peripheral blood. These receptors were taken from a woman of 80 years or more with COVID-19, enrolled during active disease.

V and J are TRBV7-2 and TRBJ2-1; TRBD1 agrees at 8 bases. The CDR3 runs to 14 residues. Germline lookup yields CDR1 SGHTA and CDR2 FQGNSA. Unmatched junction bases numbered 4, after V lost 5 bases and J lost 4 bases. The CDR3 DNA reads TGTGCCAGCAGCGTCCGGGACAGGTACAATGAGCAGTTCTTC. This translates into CASSVRDRYNEQFF.

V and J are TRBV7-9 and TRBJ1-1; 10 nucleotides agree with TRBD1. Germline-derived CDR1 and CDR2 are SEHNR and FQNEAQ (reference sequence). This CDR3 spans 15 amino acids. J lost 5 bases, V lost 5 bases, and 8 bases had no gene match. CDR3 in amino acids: CASSPGGQGRTEAFF. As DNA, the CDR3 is TGTGCCAGCAGCCCAGGGGGACAGGGGAGAACTGAAGCTTTCTTT. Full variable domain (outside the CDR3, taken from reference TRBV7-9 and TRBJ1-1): DTGVSQNPRHKITKRGQNVTFRCDPISEHNRLYWYRQTLGQGPEFLTYFQNEAQLEKSRLLSDRFSAERPKGSFSTLEIQRTEQGDSAMYLCASSPGGQGRTEAFFGQGTRLTVV.

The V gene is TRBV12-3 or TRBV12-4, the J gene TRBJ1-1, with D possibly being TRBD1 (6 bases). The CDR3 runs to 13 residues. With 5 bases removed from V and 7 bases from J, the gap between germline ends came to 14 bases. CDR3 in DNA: TGTGCCAGCAGTCCCGGGAAAGGGGGTGAAGCTTTCTTT. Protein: CASSPGKGGEAFF.

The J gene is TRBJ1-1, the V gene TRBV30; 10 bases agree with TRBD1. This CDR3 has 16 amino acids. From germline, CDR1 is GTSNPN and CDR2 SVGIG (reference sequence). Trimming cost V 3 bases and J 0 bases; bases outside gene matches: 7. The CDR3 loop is CAWSAWDRGMNTEAFF. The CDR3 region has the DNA TGTGCCTGGAGCGCCTGGGACAGGGGAATGAACACTGAAGCTTTCTTT.

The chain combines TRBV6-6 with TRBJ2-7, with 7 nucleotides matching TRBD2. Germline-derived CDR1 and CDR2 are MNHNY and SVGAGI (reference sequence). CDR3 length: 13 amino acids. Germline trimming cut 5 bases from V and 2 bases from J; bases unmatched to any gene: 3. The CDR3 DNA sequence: TGTGCCAGCAGTCTAGCGGAAACCTACGAGCAGTACTTC. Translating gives CASSLAETYEQYF.

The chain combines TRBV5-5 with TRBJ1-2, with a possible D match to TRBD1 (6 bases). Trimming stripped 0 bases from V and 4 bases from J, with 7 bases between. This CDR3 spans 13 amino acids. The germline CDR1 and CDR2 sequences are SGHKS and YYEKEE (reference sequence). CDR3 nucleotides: TGTGCCAGCAGCTTGGGGGACACCTATGGCTACACCTTC. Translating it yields CASSLGDTYGYTF.

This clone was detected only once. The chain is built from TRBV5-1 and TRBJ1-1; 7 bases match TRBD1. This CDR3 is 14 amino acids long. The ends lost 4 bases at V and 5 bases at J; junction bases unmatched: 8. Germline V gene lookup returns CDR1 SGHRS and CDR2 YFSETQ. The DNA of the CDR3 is TGCGCCAGCAGCCCGCCGGGACAGTTTACTGAAGCTTTCTTT. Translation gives CASSPPGQFTEAFF.

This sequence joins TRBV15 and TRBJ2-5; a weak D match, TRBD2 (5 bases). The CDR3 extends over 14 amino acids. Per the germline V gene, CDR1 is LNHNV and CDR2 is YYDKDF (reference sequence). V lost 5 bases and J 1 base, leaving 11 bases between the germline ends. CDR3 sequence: CATSENRGQETQYF. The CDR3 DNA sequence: TGTGCCACCAGCGAGAATCGGGGCCAAGAGACCCAGTACTTC.

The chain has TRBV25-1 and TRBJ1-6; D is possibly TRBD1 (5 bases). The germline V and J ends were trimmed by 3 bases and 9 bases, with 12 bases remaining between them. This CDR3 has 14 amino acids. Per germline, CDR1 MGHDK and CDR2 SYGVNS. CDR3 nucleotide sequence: TGTGCCAGCAGTGATGGGGGGAAGAGTTCACCCCTCCACTTT. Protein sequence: CASSDGGKSSPLHF.

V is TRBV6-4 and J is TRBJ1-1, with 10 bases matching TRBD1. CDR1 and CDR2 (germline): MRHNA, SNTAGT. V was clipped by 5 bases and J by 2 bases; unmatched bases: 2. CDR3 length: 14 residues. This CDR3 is CASSRDRGNTEAFF. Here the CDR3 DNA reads TGTGCCAGCAGTAGGGACAGGGGAAACACTGAAGCTTTCTTT.

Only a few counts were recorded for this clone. The CDR3 nucleotides are TGTGCCTGGAGTCTAACGACAGGGAGCAGGAGCAATCAGCCCCAGCATTTT. It yields the protein CAWSLTTGSRSNQPQHF. The chain uses TRBV30 and TRBJ1-5; TRBD1 matches 7 bases. V dropped 2 bases and J dropped 1; count of bases not matched to a gene: 11. Germline lookup yields CDR1 GTSNPN and CDR2 SVGIG (reference sequence). This CDR3 is built from 17 residues.

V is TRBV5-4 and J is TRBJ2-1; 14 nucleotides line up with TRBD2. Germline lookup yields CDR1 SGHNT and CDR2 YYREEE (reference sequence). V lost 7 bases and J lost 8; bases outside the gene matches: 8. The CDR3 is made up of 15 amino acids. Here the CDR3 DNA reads TGTGCCAGCTCTAGGACTAGCGGGAGGTCGGATGAGCAGTTCTTC. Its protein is CASSRTSGRSDEQFF.

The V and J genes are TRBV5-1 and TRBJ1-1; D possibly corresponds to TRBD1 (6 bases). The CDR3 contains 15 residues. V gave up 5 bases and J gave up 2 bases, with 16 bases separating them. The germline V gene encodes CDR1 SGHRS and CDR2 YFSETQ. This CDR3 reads CASSKQGLGNTEAFF. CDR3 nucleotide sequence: TGCGCCAGCAGTAAACAGGGTCTCGGAAACACTGAAGCTTTCTTT.

CDR3 in amino acids: CASSMVGQGRRNEQFF. The CDR3 DNA reads TGTGCCAGTAGTATGGTGGGACAGGGGAGGAGAAATGAGCAGTTCTTC. J is TRBJ2-1 and V is TRBV19; 10 bases are shared with TRBD1. The CDR3 sequence is 16 residues long. Looked up from germline, CDR1 is LNHDA and CDR2 is SQIVND (reference sequence). V gave up 3 bases and J gave up 7 bases; unmatched junction bases: 9.

DNA of the CDR3: TGTGCCAGCAGTCCAACTAGCGCGGGCGGGGAGCTGTTTTTT. Translated, it gives CASSPTSAGGELFF. This chain joins TRBV6-6 and TRBJ2-2, with TRBD2 matching 7 bases. This CDR3 region has 14 residues. J lost 7 bases, V lost 5 bases, and 7 bases had no gene match. CDR1 is MNHNY, CDR2 SVGAGI, per germline (reference sequence).

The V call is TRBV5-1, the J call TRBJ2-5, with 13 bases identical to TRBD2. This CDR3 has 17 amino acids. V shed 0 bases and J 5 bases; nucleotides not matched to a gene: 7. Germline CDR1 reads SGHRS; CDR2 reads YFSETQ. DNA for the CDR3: TGCGCCAGCAGCTTGGGATGGACTAGCGGGAGTGAGGAGACCCAGTACTTC. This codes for CASSLGWTSGSEETQYF.

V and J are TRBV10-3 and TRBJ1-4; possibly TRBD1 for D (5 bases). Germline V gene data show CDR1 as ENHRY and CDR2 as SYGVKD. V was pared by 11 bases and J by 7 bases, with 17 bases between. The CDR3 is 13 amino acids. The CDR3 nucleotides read TGTGCCGCCAGGCAGACAGTCGTTGAAAAACTGTTTTTT. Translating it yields CAARQTVVEKLFF.

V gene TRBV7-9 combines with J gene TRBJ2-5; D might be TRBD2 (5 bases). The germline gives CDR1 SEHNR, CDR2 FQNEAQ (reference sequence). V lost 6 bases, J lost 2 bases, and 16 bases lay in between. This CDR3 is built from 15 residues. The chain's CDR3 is CASSPLSGNQETQYF. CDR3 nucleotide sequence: TGTGCCAGCAGTCCCCTTTCGGGAAATCAAGAGACCCAGTACTTC.